The text below deals with one T cell receptor beta chain. Looked up from germline, CDR1 is KGHSH and CDR2 is LQKENI. The CDR3 consists of 17 residues. V was clipped by 2 bases and J by 3 bases; unmatched bases: 10. Authors' analysis steps: Estimation of nucleated cell counts relied on the amplification of reference gene primers. Measured with immunoSEQ multiplex PCR; TCRdb has only the in-frame clones, and not every one. From that table come the V and J calls and clone size; the DNA was used to work out D and trimming. Of over 65,000 clones listed, around 87% are singletons. This sample is drawn from a study of blood T cell repertoires in COVID-19. Turning to the study itself: The United States, Italy and Spain supplied acute and convalescent COVID-19 samples. Nucleic acid was either cDNA or gDNA, and it came from T cells, B-cell-depleted T cells, or PBMCs.

The chain carries TRBV18 and TRBJ2-3; 8 positions match TRBD2. Sequencing used peripheral blood. This TCR came from a human donor in a cohort sampled during active COVID-19. CDR3 in DNA: TGTGCCAGCTCACCATTTCCCGGGAGGGGAGAAACAGATACGCAGTATTTT. Protein sequence: CASSPFPGRGETDTQYF.